Sequencing of this T cell receptor (beta chain) was carried out in a study of beta chain features in type 1 diabetes. Study results and caveats: In all four CD4+ subsets, TCRB CDR3 length was significantly, moderately reduced in type 1 diabetes.

Trimming pared 4 bases from V and 4 bases from J, leaving 8 bases between. The CDR3 has 12 amino acids. CDR1 and CDR2 (germline): SQVTM, ANQGSEA. Expressed TCRB transcripts were sequenced, since all the RNA that had been isolated was reverse transcribed. An average approximately 3.3 million reads came from naive, central memory and regulatory T cell samples. TCRdb's table, derived via immunoSEQ multiplex PCR, lists solely in-frame clones and lacks some. The repertoire holds about 650,000 clones, with around 11% as singletons. As concerns this clone: Its specificity is unknown. Other DNA sequences within the sample encode an identical CDR3.

This receptor was taken from a man aged 25-45 years with type 1 diabetes. The V call is TRBV29-1, the J call TRBJ1-5; D may be TRBD1 (5 bases). Material for sequencing was naive CD4+ T cells from blood. CDR3 in amino acids: CSVGQGNQPQHF. In nucleotides, the CDR3 is TGCAGCGTTGGGCAGGGTAATCAGCCCCAGCATTTT. Complete variable domain (other parts from reference TRBV29-1 and TRBJ1-5): SAVISQKPSRDICQRGTSLTIQCQVDSQVTMMFWYRQQPGQSLTLIATANQGSEATYESGFVIDKFPISRPNLTFSTLTVSNMSPEDSSIYLCSVGQGNQPQHFGDGTRLSIL.